The 11 T cell receptor beta chains listed next were all sequenced from one sample in a study of monozygotic twins with inflammatory bowel disease. For each CDR3 protein, TCRdb gives one entry from its re-call of the 5' RACE reads, without DNA. The sample has some 200,000 distinct CDR3 sequences. Material for sequencing was blood. These receptors all stem from a human donor with ulcerative colitis or Crohn's disease, or a healthy co-twin of an affected twin (not recorded which).

The chain combines TRBV5-4 with TRBJ2-2; TCRdb's D gene call, TRBD1, goes unchecked for lack of DNA. CDR3 length: 14 amino acids. Per the germline V gene, CDR1 is SGHNT and CDR2 is YYREEE (reference sequence). CDR3 amino acids: CASSWDSRAGELFF.

The gene calls are TRBV12-3 or TRBV12-4 and TRBJ1-1; TCRdb designates TRBD1, a call that cannot be tested without DNA. This CDR3 is 14 amino acids long. This CDR3 is CASDTGPRVDEAFF.

The chain couples TRBV11-3 to TRBJ2-1; with no DNA, the TCRdb D assignment of TRBD1 cannot be verified. Germline assignment: CDR1 SGHNT and CDR2 YENEEA. The length of the CDR3 is 16 residues. The chain's CDR3 is CASSRTGTGGNNEQFF.

The chain uses TRBV7-9 and TRBJ2-1; checking the TCRdb D call of TRBD2 is not possible without DNA. The CDR3 is 15 amino acids. Germline lookup yields CDR1 SEHNR and CDR2 FQNEAQ (reference sequence). CDR3: CASSFLAGGNNEQFF.

The chain recombines TRBV10-2 with TRBJ1-1; TCRdb outputs TRBD1, but without DNA this stays unchecked. This CDR3 has 16 amino acids. Germline CDR1 is WSHSY and CDR2 is SAAADI. CDR3 loop: CASSEMGARAHTEAFF.

The V gene is TRBV7-6, the J gene TRBJ2-1; TCRdb's assignment of TRBD2 cannot be checked, as there is no DNA. The CDR3 sequence is 13 residues long. CDR1 and CDR2 (germline): SGHVS, FNYEAQ. The CDR3 reads CASSFAQSREQFF.

The chain has TRBV20-1 and TRBJ1-5. The V gene's germline CDR1 is DFQATT and CDR2 SNEGSKA (reference sequence). The CDR3 loop spans 18 amino acids. The CDR3 spells CSARDWGRPARSNQPQHF.

The gene calls are TRBV27 and TRBJ2-1; TCRdb calls TRBD1, which cannot be checked without DNA. Germline loops: CDR1 MNHEY, CDR2 SMNVEV (reference sequence). There are 16 residues in the CDR3. The chain's CDR3 is CASSFFRGSGGNEQFF.

The V call is TRBV12-3 or TRBV12-4, the J call TRBJ1-6; without DNA, the TCRdb call of TRBD1 cannot be checked. This CDR3 is built from 14 residues. The CDR3 loop reads CASRPGNDNSPLHF.

The J gene is TRBJ1-1, the V gene TRBV4-2; with no DNA, the TCRdb D assignment of TRBD1 cannot be verified. Germline-derived CDR1 and CDR2 are LGHNA and YNFKEQ. The CDR3 is 13 amino acids. The CDR3 sequence is CASSQGTRGEAFF.

The chain links TRBV12-3 or TRBV12-4 to TRBJ2-1. This CDR3 comprises 14 residues. CDR3: CASRDHSSYNEQFF.